This TCR beta chain was identified during a study of T cells in Graves' hyperthyroidism and ophthalmopathy (dated by TCRdb to the late 2010s). General notes on the study: Peripheral blood samples were taken at initial diagnosis, before any treatment was given. To identify distinguishing TCR V-J signatures, a discovery cohort of about a hundred patients was used, comprising 40 to 45 with Graves' ophthalmopathy and some 57 with stable Graves' hyperthyroidism. TCR Vbeta CDR3 sequencing of 140 or so peripheral blood samples (about 45 ophthalmopathy, 75 to 85 hyperthyroidism and roughly 17 progressor patients) is reported in the paper. In about six Graves' hyperthyroidism patients, the study also compared T-cell repertoires from thyroid tissue with T-cell repertoires from blood. The 85 to 100 discovery patients were divided at random into training and test sets in a 7:3 ratio. Following sampling, methimazole starting at 30 mg daily was given to hyperthyroidism patients, and high-dose intravenous methylprednisolone was given to ophthalmopathy patients. Prospective prediction of ophthalmopathy was tested in an independent validation cohort of some 20 hyperthyroidism patients and around 16 patients who later progressed to ophthalmopathy.

CDR1 MNHEY and CDR2 SVGEGT were looked up in the germline V gene. The CDR3 runs 14 amino acids, cysteine and phenylalanine included. Only the CDR3 region is kept as DNA, spanning 42 bases read in frame from base 1. Compared with germline, V lacks 7 bases and J lacks 2 bases; bases without a gene match: 4. The study at large found these results: Most expanded thyroid clonotypes (frequency above 0.001) were also found in blood, which suggests that blood repertoires may mirror thyroid immune responses. Ophthalmopathy was separated from stable hyperthyroidism by a 13 V-J signature model, with over 85% sensitivity and 81% to 82% specificity obtained in cross-validation and 80%/75% obtained in testing. In validation, the model predicted progression to ophthalmopathy a median of around 6.5 months before onset, with 70% to 71% sensitivity and 72.22% specificity. Sample size was not statistically predetermined, and blinding of investigators to group allocation was not performed.

This clonotype was counted ten times or more. Its binding antigen is unknown. No base quality values were provided; no much bigger clone lies one nucleotide off. Moderately to severely active disease, a Clinical Activity Score of at least 3, a NOSPECS grade of at least 4, and a duration under 3 months were present in ophthalmopathy patients. Exclusion was applied to patients with uncontrolled infections, other autoimmune diseases, pregnancy or lactation. Diagnoses relied on clinical symptoms, serum thyroxine and TRAb, thyroid ultrasound and orbital computed tomography. PBMCs were isolated from 7.5 to 10 ml of fresh peripheral blood by Ficoll-Paque density gradient centrifugation. Total RNA was extracted using Trizol reagent, and RNA quality was assessed on an Agilent 2100 Bioanalyzer. TCR beta CDR3 regions were amplified from RNA transcripts. A first-round RT-PCR of the TCR CDR3 used the HTBI primer set with the Qiagen OneStep RT-PCR kit. A second multiplex PCR round built the libraries, followed by size selection and purification. The libraries were sequenced on an Illumina HiSeq2000 using paired-end 100 bp reads. Per the authors' processing: SOAPnuke was used to process the raw data, throwing out any read that contained adapters or uncalled bases, had a mean Phred below 15, or lacked an exact constant-primer or identifier match. COPE v1.2.5 was used to merge the high-quality paired reads, and each unique nucleotide sequence was defined as a clonotype. MiTCR v1.1 was used to align clonotypes to the IMGT TRBV, TRBD and TRBJ reference segments. Analysis was restricted to V-J combinations with a frequency above 0.0001, which covered roughly 99% of repertoires. A TCS score was defined as the ratio between F50 (clonal expansion) and ExV (chaos), using BLOSUM62-based TCRdist between CDR3 peptides within each V-J. Welch's t-statistics and random forest reduced 450 to 600 V-J features to roughly 13, which were used in a naive Bayes classifier (R e1071). The public reads were reprocessed in TCRdb via fastp at Q25 and MiXCR, keeping in-frame beta chains. CDR3 protein duplicates are merged, each entry listing the most common genes and DNA. Here the V and J calls rest on TCRdb's processing, not on the authors' analysis. The sample includes around 600,000 distinct CDR3 sequences, with 14% observed a single time. Roughly an eighth of the sample lies in the top ten.

What was sequenced was blood. The V and J segments used are TRBV6-2 or TRBV6-3 and TRBJ2-1, with 8 bases aligning to TRBD2. The sequence derives from a woman aged 45-65 years with Graves' ophthalmopathy. For the CDR3, the sequence is CASTRAGAYNEQFF. The DNA sequence is given as TGTGCCAGCACCCGAGCGGGGGCCTACAATGAGCAGTTCTTC.